Below, one T cell receptor beta chain is given with its context. Its antigen is not known. The CDR3 is 21 amino acids. Germline CDR1 and CDR2: MNHEY and SMNVEV (reference sequence). After removal of 4 bases from V and 6 bases from J, the junction contained 26 bases not matched to a gene. This entry comes from a study of cytomegalovirus exposure and HLA in healthy donors. Study outcomes and limitations: In terms of immune exposure information, only CMV serostatus was available.

Vbeta (60) and Jbeta (13) primers were used in the PCR. Profiled with immunoSEQ multiplex PCR; TCRdb holds only in-frame clones, not every one. The sample carries about 170,000 clones, 75% to 85% recorded once. The source is a woman under 30 in good health and CMV-seropositive. V is TRBV27 and J is TRBJ1-2; TRBD1 matches at 10 bases. The specimen was PBMCs. The CDR3 spells CASSSQPIPSRGTGVLDGYTF. The CDR3 nucleotides read TGTGCCAGCAGTTCACAACCAATTCCGTCCCGTGGGACAGGGGTGTTGGATGGCTACACCTTC.